Each of the 14 T cell receptor beta chains below was sequenced from the same sample in a study of blood T cell repertoires in COVID-19. Using immunoSEQ multiplex PCR, the repertoire was profiled, and TCRdb retains in-frame clones only, with some absent. In the table there are 50,000 to 65,000 clones, around nine tenths of which are singletons. What was sequenced was peripheral blood. The receptors shown here come from a man in his fifties or sixties with acute or convalescent COVID-19.

CDR3 sequence: CASSQDRGRIYEKLFF. CDR3 sequence (DNA): TGTGCCAGCAGTCAGGACAGGGGGAGGATCTACGAAAAACTGTTTTTT. The chain links TRBV2 to TRBJ1-4; TRBD1 agrees at 10 bases. Germline CDR1 reads SNHLY; CDR2 reads FYNNEI. The V segment lost 5 bases and the J segment 8 bases; nucleotides outside the gene matches: 11. The CDR3 is 16 amino acids.

The CDR3 loop reads CASSLNIEQFF. The CDR3 region has the DNA TGTGCCAGCAGCTTAAATATAGAGCAGTTCTTC. The rearrangement links TRBV7-2 to TRBJ2-1; D ambiguous. CDR1 and CDR2 (germline): SGHTA, FQGNSA. The CDR3 has 11 residues. Trimming took 2 bases from V and 10 from J, leaving 6 bases between them.

The CDR3 DNA is TGCGCCAGCAGTAGGACAGGGCACTCCACAGATACGCAGTATTTT. Protein sequence: CASSRTGHSTDTQYF. This chain connects TRBV10-2 to TRBJ2-3, with 8 positions matching TRBD1. Trimming at V came to 5 bases and at J to 2 bases, leaving 6 bases not matched to a gene. Germline V gene lookup returns CDR1 WSHSY and CDR2 SAAADI. The length of the CDR3 is 15 residues.

The chain carries TRBV5-1 and TRBJ2-7, with 12 bases that match TRBD2. Trimming cost V 4 bases and J 7 bases; bases outside gene matches: 12. The CDR3 is made up of 16 amino acids. Germline lookup yields CDR1 SGHRS and CDR2 YFSETQ. The CDR3 DNA sequence: TGCGCCAGCAGCGTGCTAGCGGGAGGGCCTATGGGAGAGCAGTACTTC. This translates into CASSVLAGGPMGEQYF.

The V gene is TRBV2, the J gene TRBJ1-2; TRBD1 aligns across 7 bases. V dropped 6 bases and J dropped 4; count of bases not matched to a gene: 11. The CDR3 covers 15 residues. Germline lookup yields CDR1 SNHLY and CDR2 FYNNEI. CDR3 nucleotides: TGTGCCAGCAGGGGGGGACAGCCGCTAGGCTATGGCTACACCTTC. Its translation: CASRGGQPLGYGYTF.

Only a few counts were recorded for this clone. The chain recombines TRBV21-1 with TRBJ2-1; the table gives TRBD2 as D, unverified against the DNA. TRBV21-1 is a documented pseudogene. CDR3 length: 15 residues. The CDR3 coding sequence is TGTGCCAGCACTCCTACTAGCGGGAGGTACAATGAGCAGTTCTTC. Its protein is CASTPTSGRYNEQFF.

The CDR3 spells CSVQGTTEAFF. As DNA, the CDR3 is TGCAGCGTTCAGGGGACCACTGAAGCTTTCTTT. This chain joins TRBV29-1 and TRBJ1-1; possibly TRBD1 for D (6 bases). V was clipped by 5 bases and J by 4 bases, with 8 bases between them. CDR3 length: 11 amino acids. Germline loops: CDR1 SQVTM, CDR2 ANQGSEA.

The chain couples TRBV6-5 to TRBJ2-3; tentatively, D is TRBD1 (5 bases). Trimming took off 5 bases at V and 1 base at J, with 13 bases between the two ends. There are 15 residues in the CDR3. CDR1 and CDR2 (germline): MNHEY, SVGAGI. CDR3 region: CASSPPGHGTDTQYF. CDR3 DNA: TGTGCCAGCAGTCCCCCCGGACACGGCACAGATACGCAGTATTTT.

The chain couples TRBV7-6 to TRBJ2-7, with TRBD2 matching over 9 bases. Germline V gene lookup returns CDR1 SGHVS and CDR2 FNYEAQ. The CDR3 runs 16 residues. The ends lost 2 bases at V and 5 bases at J; junction bases unmatched: 10. The CDR3 spells CASSLFGGRAGDEQYF. The CDR3 DNA reads as TGTGCCAGCAGCTTATTTGGCGGGAGGGCCGGGGACGAGCAGTACTTC.

The V call is TRBV29-1, the J call TRBJ2-7; tentatively, D is TRBD2 (5 bases). Germline V gene sequence: CDR1 SQVTM, CDR2 ANQGSEA. The CDR3 runs to 11 residues. V was clipped by 1 base and J by 5 bases, with 6 bases between them. CDR3 DNA sequence: TGCAGCGTTGAAGGAGGGAACGAGCAGTACTTC. Its protein is CSVEGGNEQYF.

The V call is TRBV7-2, the J call TRBJ1-4; TRBD1 agrees at 9 bases. V lost 3 bases, J lost 7 bases, and 6 bases stayed unmatched. The V gene's germline CDR1 is SGHTA and CDR2 FQGNSA. The CDR3 has 15 amino acids. Here the CDR3 reads CASSFRQGGTEKLFF. The DNA for the CDR3 is TGTGCCAGCAGCTTCCGACAGGGGGGAACTGAAAAACTGTTTTTT.

This sequence joins TRBV7-9 and TRBJ2-7; D not resolved. CDR3 length: 14 residues. The germline CDR1 and CDR2 sequences are SEHNR and FQNEAQ (reference sequence). The V end lost 2 bases, the J end lost 4 bases, and 12 bases lay between the germline ends. Here the CDR3 DNA reads TGTGCCAGCAGCTTATCCCTCAGTTCATACGAGCAGTACTTC. As protein: CASSLSLSSYEQYF.

The chain recombines TRBV6-5 with TRBJ2-1; 7 bases are a match to TRBD2. V dropped 9 bases and J dropped 3; count of bases not matched to a gene: 8. Per the germline V gene, CDR1 is MNHEY and CDR2 is SVGAGI. This CDR3 comprises 14 residues. CDR3 amino acids: CASGTTVNYNEQFF. In DNA form, the CDR3 reads TGTGCCAGTGGGACTACAGTAAACTACAATGAGCAGTTCTTC.

This chain joins TRBV10-2 and TRBJ1-4; D might be TRBD1 (5 bases). Trimming cost V 2 bases and J 7 bases, with 11 bases left between them. This CDR3 has 14 residues. Germline V gives CDR1 WSHSY, CDR2 SAAADI. The CDR3 DNA sequence: TGCGCCAGCAGTGAGCGGGGGGGTGGTGAAAAACTGTTTTTT. Protein: CASSERGGGEKLFF.